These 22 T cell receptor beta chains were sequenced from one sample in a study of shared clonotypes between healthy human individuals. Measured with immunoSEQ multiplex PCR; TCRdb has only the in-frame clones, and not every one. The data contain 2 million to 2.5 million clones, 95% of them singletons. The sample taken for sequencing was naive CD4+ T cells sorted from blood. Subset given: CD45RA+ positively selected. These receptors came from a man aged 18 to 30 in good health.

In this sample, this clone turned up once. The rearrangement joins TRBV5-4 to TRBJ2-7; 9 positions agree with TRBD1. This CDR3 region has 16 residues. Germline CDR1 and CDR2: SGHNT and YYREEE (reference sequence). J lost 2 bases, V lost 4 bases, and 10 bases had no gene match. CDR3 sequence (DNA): TGTGCCAGCAGCGTAGGCGGGACAGGGCTTCCCTACGAGCAGTACTTC. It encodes CASSVGGTGLPYEQYF. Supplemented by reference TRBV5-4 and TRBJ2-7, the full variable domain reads ETGVTQSPTHLIKTRGQQVTLRCSSQSGHNTVSWYQQALGQGPQFIFQYYREEENGRGNFPPRFSGLQFPNYSSELNVNALELDDSALYLCASSVGGTGLPYEQYFGPGTRLTVT.

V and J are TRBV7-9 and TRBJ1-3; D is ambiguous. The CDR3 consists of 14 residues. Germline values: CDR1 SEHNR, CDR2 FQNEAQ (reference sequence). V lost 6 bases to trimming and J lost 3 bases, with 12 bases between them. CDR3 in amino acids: CASRVAEVGNTIYF. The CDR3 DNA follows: TGTGCCAGCAGAGTCGCGGAGGTTGGAAACACCATATATTTT.

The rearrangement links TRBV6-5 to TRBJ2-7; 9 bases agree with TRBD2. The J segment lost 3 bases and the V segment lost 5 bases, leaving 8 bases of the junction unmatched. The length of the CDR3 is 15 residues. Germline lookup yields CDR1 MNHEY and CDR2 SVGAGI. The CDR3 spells CASSPISGGRYEQYF. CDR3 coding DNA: TGTGCCAGCAGTCCAATTAGCGGGGGACGCTACGAGCAGTACTTC.

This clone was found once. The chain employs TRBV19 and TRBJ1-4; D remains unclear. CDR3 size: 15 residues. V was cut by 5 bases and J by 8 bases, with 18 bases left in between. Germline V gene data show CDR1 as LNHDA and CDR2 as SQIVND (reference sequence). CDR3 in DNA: TGTGCCAGTAGTGCAGGCTCGAATCTGGCAGAAAAACTGTTTTTT. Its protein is CASSAGSNLAEKLFF.

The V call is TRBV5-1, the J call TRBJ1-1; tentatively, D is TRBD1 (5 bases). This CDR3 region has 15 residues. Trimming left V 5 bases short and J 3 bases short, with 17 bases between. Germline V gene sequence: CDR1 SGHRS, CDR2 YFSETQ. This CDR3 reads CASSKAGYRDTEAFF. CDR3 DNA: TGCGCCAGCAGTAAGGCAGGGTATAGGGACACTGAAGCTTTCTTT.

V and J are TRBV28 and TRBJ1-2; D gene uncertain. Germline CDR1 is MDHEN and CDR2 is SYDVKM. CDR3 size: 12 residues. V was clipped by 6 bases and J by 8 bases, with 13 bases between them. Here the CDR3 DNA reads TGTGCCAGCAGCCGACAAGTTGACGGCTACACCTTC. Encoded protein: CASSRQVDGYTF.

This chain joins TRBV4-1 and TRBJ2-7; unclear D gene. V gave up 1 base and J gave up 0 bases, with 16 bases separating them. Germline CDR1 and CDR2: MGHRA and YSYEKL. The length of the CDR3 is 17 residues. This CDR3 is CASSQAVLGFASYEQYF. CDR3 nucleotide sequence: TGCGCCAGCAGCCAAGCCGTCCTGGGTTTCGCCTCCTACGAGCAGTACTTC.

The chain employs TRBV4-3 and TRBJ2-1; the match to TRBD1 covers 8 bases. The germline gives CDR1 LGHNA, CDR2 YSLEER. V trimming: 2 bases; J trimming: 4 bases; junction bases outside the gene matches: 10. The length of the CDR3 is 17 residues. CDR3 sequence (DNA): TGCGCCAGCAGCCAAATGGCGGGACAGGACTTGTACAATGAGCAGTTCTTC. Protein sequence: CASSQMAGQDLYNEQFF.

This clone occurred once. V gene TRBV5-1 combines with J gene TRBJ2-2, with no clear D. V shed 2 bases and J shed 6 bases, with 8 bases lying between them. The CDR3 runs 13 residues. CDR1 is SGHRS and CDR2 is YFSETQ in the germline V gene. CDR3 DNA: TGCGCCAGCAGCTTAGGGTGGGCCGGGGAGCTGTTTTTT. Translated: CASSLGWAGELFF.

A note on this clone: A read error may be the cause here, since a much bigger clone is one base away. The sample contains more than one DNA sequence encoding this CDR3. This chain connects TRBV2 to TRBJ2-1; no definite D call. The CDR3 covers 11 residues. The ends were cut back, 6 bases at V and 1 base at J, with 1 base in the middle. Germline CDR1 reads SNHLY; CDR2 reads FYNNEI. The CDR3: CASRSYNEQFF. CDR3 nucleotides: TGTGCCAGCAGGTCCTACAATGAGCAGTTCTTC.

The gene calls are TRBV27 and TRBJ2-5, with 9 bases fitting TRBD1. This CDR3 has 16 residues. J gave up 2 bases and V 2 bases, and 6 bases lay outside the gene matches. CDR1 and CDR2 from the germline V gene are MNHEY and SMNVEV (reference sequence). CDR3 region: CASSLGTGFLQETQYF. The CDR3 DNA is TGTGCCAGCAGTTTAGGGACAGGGTTTTTGCAAGAGACCCAGTACTTC.

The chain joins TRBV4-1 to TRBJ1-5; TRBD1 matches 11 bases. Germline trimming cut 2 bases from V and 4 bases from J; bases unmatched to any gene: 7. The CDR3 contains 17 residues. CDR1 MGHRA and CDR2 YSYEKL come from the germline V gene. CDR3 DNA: TGCGCCAGCAGCCAAAGGACAGGGGGCGCTGGGAATCAGCCCCAGCATTTT. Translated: CASSQRTGGAGNQPQHF.

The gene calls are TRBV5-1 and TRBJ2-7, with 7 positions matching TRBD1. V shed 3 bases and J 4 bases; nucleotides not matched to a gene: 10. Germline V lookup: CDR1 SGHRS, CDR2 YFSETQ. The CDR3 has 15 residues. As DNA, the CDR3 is TGCGCCAGCAGCTCCACCACGGGACAGTTTTACGAGCAGTACTTC. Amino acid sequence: CASSSTTGQFYEQYF. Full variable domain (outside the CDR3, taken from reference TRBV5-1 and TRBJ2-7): KAGVTQTPRYLIKTRGQQVTLSCSPISGHRSVSWYQQTPGQGLQFLFEYFSETQRNKGNFPGRFSGRQFSNSRSEMNVSTLELGDSALYLCASSSTTGQFYEQYFGPGTRLTVT.

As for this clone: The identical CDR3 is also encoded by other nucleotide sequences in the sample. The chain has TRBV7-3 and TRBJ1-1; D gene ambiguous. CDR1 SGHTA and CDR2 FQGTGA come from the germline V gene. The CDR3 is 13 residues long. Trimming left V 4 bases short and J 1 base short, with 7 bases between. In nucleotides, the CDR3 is TGTGCCAGCAGCTCCGACCGGAACACTGAAGCTTTCTTT. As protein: CASSSDRNTEAFF.

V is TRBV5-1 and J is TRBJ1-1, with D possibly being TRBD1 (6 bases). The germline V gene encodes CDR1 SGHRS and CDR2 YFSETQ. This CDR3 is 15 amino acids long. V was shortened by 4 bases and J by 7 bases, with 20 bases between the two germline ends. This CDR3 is CASSQGVTGGGEAFF. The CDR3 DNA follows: TGCGCCAGCAGCCAGGGTGTGACAGGAGGTGGTGAAGCTTTCTTT.

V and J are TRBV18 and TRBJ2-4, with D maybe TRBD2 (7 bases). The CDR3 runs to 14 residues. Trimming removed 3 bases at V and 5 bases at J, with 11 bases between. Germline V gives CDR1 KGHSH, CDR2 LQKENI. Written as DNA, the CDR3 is TGTGCCAGCTCACCCCGGGGGGCGGAAAACATTCAGTACTTC. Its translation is CASSPRGAENIQYF.

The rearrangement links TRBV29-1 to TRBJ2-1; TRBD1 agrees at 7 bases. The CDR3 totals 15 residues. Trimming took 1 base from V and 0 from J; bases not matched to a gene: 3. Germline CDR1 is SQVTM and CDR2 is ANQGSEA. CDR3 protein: CSVEGGGSSYNEQFF. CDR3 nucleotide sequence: TGCAGCGTTGAAGGAGGGGGCTCCTCCTACAATGAGCAGTTCTTC.

This CDR3 is CASSAITDGRIQYF. Here the CDR3 DNA reads TGTGCCAGCAGCGCGATAACGGACGGGAGAATTCAGTACTTC. The genes are TRBV5-8 and TRBJ2-4; possibly TRBD2 for D (6 bases). The germline V and J ends were trimmed by 4 bases and 10 bases, with 18 bases remaining between them. Germline lookup yields CDR1 SGHTS and CDR2 YDEGEE. This CDR3 region has 14 residues.

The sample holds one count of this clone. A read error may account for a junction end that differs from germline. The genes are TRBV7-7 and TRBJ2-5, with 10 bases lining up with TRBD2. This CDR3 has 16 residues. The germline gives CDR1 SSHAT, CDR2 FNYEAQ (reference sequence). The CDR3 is CASSLATSGTPGTQYF. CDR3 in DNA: TGTGCTAGCAGCTTAGCTACTAGCGGGACCCCGGGGACCCAGTACTTC.

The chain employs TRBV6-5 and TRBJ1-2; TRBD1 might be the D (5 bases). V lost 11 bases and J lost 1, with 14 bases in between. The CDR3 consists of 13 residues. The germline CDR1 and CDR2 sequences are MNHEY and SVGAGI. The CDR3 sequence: CAAGTGRNYGYTF. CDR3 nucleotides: TGTGCCGCCGGAACGGGACGTAACTATGGCTACACCTTC.

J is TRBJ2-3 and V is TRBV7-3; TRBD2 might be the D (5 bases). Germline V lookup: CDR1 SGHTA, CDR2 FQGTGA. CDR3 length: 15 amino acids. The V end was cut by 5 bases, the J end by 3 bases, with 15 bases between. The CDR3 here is CASSVDGVWTDTQYF. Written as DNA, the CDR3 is TGTGCCAGCAGCGTGGACGGGGTGTGGACAGATACGCAGTATTTT. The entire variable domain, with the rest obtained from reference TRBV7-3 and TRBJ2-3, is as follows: GAGVSQTPSNKVTEKGKYVELRCDPISGHTALYWYRQSLGQGPEFLIYFQGTGAADDSGLPNDRFFAVRPEGSVSTLKIQRTERGDSAVYLCASSVDGVWTDTQYFGPGTRLTVL.

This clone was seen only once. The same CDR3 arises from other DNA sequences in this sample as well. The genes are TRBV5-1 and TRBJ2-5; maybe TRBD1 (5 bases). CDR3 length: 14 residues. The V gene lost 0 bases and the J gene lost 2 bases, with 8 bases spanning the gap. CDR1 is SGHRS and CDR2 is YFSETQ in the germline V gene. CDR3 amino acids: CASSLDRSQETQYF. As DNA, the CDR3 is TGCGCCAGCAGCTTGGACAGGTCTCAAGAGACCCAGTACTTC.